The 10 T cell receptor beta chains below all came from one sample that was sequenced in a study of Ad26.COV2.S vaccination and SARS-CoV-2 variants. Generated by immunoSEQ multiplex PCR, the TCRdb table keeps only in-frame clones and is missing some. In the table there are hundreds of thousands of clones, roughly 87% of which are singletons. Indicated treatment: approximately 18 received Ad26.COV2.S at low or high dose, single or two shots; roughly 5 received placebo; per-sample allocation not given. Material that was analyzed had been drawn on day 63 after the first vaccine or placebo injection. Here the sequenced sample was peripheral blood, taken in a trial of Ad26.COV2.S vaccine versus placebo. Receptors were obtained from a person between 18 and 59 years old who received the Ad26.COV2.S COVID-19 vaccine or a placebo.

The rearrangement links TRBV5-8 to TRBJ2-1, with D unresolved. Germline V gene data show CDR1 as SGHTS and CDR2 as YDEGEE. Trimming took 4 bases from V and 0 from J, leaving 8 bases between them. The CDR3 runs to 14 residues. The CDR3 region has the DNA TGTGCCAGCAGCCCGGCCGGCTCCTACAATGAGCAGTTCTTC. Translated, it gives CASSPAGSYNEQFF.

The J gene is TRBJ1-2, the V gene TRBV7-6, with D maybe TRBD1 (6 bases). The ends were cut back, 0 bases at V and 2 bases at J, with 13 bases in the middle. CDR3 length: 16 residues. From germline, CDR1 is SGHVS and CDR2 FNYEAQ. DNA for the CDR3: TGTGCCAGCAGCTTAGCGGCGGGGGGCGGCAACTATGGCTACACCTTC. This sequence encodes CASSLAAGGGNYGYTF. The complete variable domain, with remaining parts taken from reference TRBV7-6 and TRBJ1-2, reads GAGVSQSPRYKVTKRGQDVALRCDPISGHVSLYWYRQALGQGPEFLTYFNYEAQQDKSGLPNDRFSAERPEGSISTLTIQRTEQRDSAMYRCASSLAAGGGNYGYTFGSGTRLTVV.

This chain joins TRBV19 and TRBJ1-1; weak D call: TRBD1 (6 bases). Germline V CDR1 and CDR2: LNHDA, SQIVND (reference sequence). The CDR3 is 14 amino acids. V shed 8 bases and J shed 1 base, with 14 bases lying between them. CDR3 nucleotide sequence: TGTGCCAGTTCCCCCGGGGGGCAGAACACTGAAGCTTTCTTT. Its translation: CASSPGGQNTEAFF.

The CDR3 nucleotides are TGTGCCAGCAGCTCCGGGGTCAGGCTCGGGGACTATGGCTACACCTTC. Translation: CASSSGVRLGDYGYTF. The V gene is TRBV5-6, the J gene TRBJ1-2; D is unclear. The CDR3 length is 16 residues. Germline V gene lookup returns CDR1 SGHDT and CDR2 YYEEEE. The V and J ends lost 3 bases and 3 bases respectively, with 18 bases between them.

The genes are TRBV27 and TRBJ2-6; D call uncertain. CDR3 size: 16 residues. Germline lookup yields CDR1 MNHEY and CDR2 SMNVEV (reference sequence). Trimming shortened V by 4 bases and J by 5 bases, and 15 bases separated the two germline ends. The CDR3 protein is CASSSSRGPRANVLTF. The CDR3 DNA sequence: TGTGCCAGCAGTTCCTCCCGCGGCCCTCGGGCCAACGTCCTGACTTTC.

The V call is TRBV7-2, the J call TRBJ2-1; 8 bases agree with TRBD2. This CDR3 has 15 residues. The germline CDR1 and CDR2 sequences are SGHTA and FQGNSA. V was clipped by 4 bases and J by 6 bases; unmatched bases: 8. CDR3 in DNA: TGTGCCAGCAGCTCACCGGGACTAGTTTCCAATGAGCAGTTCTTC. Translation gives CASSSPGLVSNEQFF.

This chain connects TRBV5-1 to TRBJ2-5; 9 positions agree with TRBD1. Looked up from germline, CDR1 is SGHRS and CDR2 is YFSETQ. The CDR3 is 17 amino acids. Trimming at V came to 0 bases and at J to 2 bases, leaving 8 bases not matched to a gene. The CDR3 nucleotides are TGCGCCAGCAGCTTGGCGGGACAGGGTTGGAGGCAAGAGACCCAGTACTTC. Its translation: CASSLAGQGWRQETQYF.

The rearrangement joins TRBV19 to TRBJ1-6; a possible D gene is TRBD1 (6 bases). The CDR3 is 15 amino acids. V lost 1 base and J 10 bases, leaving 14 bases between the germline ends. CDR1 is LNHDA, CDR2 SQIVND, per germline (reference sequence). CDR3 nucleotide sequence: TGTGCCAGTAGTATAGTTAGGGACATCGGCTCACCCCTCCACTTT. It is translated as CASSIVRDIGSPLHF. The full variable domain, in which reference TRBV19 and TRBJ1-6 provide the parts outside the CDR3, is DGGITQSPKYLFRKEGQNVTLSCEQNLNHDAMYWYRQDPGQGLRLIYYSQIVNDFQKGDIAEGYSVSREKKESFPLTVTSAQKNPTAFYLCASSIVRDIGSPLHFGNGTRLTVT.

This clone was counted a few times. Other DNA sequences within the sample encode an identical CDR3. This rearrangement joins TRBV19 to TRBJ1-2, with TRBD1 matching over 8 bases. The trim removed 5 bases at V and 5 bases at J, leaving 7 bases unmatched. Per the germline V gene, CDR1 is LNHDA and CDR2 is SQIVND (reference sequence). This CDR3 comprises 14 residues. CDR3 nucleotides: TGTGCCAGTAGTTCCCGTGGACAGGGATATGGCTACACCTTC. It encodes CASSSRGQGYGYTF.

J is TRBJ2-7 and V is TRBV7-2, with 7 bases aligning to TRBD2. Germline CDR1 and CDR2: SGHTA and FQGNSA. The trim removed 0 bases at V and 2 bases at J, leaving 4 bases unmatched. CDR3 length equals 15 residues. The CDR3 here is CASSLAASGTYEQYF. The CDR3 DNA reads as TGTGCCAGCAGCTTAGCGGCTAGCGGAACCTACGAGCAGTACTTC. Looking up the rest from reference TRBV7-2 and TRBJ2-7 gives the full variable domain: GAGVSQSPSNKVTEKGKDVELRCDPISGHTALYWYRQSLGQGLEFLIYFQGNSAPDKSGLPSDRFSAERTGGSVSTLTIQRTQQEDSAVYLCASSLAASGTYEQYFGPGTRLTVT.